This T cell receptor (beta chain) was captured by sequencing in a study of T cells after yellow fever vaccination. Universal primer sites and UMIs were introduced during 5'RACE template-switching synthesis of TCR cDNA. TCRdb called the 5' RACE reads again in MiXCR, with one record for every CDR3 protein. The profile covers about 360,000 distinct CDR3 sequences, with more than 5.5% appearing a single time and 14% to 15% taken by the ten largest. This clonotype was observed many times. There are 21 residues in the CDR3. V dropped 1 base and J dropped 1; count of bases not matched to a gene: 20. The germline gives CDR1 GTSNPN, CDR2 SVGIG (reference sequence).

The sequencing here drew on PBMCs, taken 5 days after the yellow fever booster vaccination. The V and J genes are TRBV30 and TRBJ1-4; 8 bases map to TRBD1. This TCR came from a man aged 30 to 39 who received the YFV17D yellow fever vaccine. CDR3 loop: CAWSEAGGARFFRGTNEKLFF. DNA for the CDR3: TGTGCCTGGAGTGAGGCAGGGGGCGCGAGGTTTTTTCGTGGAACTAATGAAAAACTGTTTTTT.